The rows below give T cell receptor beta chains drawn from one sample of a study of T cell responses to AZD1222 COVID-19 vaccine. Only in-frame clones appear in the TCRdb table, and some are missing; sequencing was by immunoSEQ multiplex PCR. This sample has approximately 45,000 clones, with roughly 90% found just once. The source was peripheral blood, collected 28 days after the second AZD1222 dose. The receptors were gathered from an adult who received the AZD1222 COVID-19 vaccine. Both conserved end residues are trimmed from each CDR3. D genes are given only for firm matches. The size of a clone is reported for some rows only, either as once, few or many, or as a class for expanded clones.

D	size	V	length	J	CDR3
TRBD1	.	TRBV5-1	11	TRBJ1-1	ASSSTGGTEAF
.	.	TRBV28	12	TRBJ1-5	ASSGGLSNQPQH
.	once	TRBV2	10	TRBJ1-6	ASRAGASPLH
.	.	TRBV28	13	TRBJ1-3	ASSSPTAPGNTIY
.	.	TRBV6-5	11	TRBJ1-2	ASSYEGNYGYT
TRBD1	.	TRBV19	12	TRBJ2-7	ASSIQGAGYEQY
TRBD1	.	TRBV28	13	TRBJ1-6	ASSMRTGGNSPLH
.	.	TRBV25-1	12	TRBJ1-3	ASSDRFSGNTIY
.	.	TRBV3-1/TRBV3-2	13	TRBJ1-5	ASSQGSDSNQPQH
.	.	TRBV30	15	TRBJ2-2	AWSGDLWTSNTGELF
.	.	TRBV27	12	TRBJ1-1	ASRAPRTGTEAF
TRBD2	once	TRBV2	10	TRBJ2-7	ATSSGSYEQY
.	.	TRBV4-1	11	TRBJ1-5	ASSLPGVQPQH
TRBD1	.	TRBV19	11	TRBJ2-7	ATQIRGTYEQY
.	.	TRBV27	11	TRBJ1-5	ASSSIPFQPQH
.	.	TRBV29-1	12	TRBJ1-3	SAGEADSGNTIY
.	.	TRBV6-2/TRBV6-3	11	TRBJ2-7	ASSYTASYEQY
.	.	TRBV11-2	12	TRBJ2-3	ASSSIWDTDTQY
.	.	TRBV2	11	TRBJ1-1	ASSAETNTEAF
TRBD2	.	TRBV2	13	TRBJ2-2	ASQGVGGHTGELF
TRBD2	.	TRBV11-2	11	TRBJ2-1	ASSSGLVSEQF